A single sample gave rise to the 24 T cell receptor beta chains below, sequenced in a study of cytomegalovirus exposure and HLA in healthy donors. Amplification used 60 Vbeta primers and 13 Jbeta primers. TCRdb's table, derived via immunoSEQ multiplex PCR, lists solely in-frame clones and lacks some. The profile shows about 160,000 clones, 71% of them singletons. Input material: PBMCs. These receptors all come from a woman in her twenties or thirties in good health and CMV-seronegative.

This clone has more than one count but fewer than ten. V and J are TRBV4-3 and TRBJ2-2, with 10 bases lining up with TRBD2. The CDR3 runs 15 residues. The V gene's germline CDR1 is LGHNA and CDR2 YSLEER. After removal of 2 bases from V and 6 bases from J, the junction contained 3 bases not matched to a gene. CDR3 nucleotides: TGCGCCAGCAGCCAACGAGCGGGGGGGCCCGGGGAGCTGTTTTTT. It specifies CASSQRAGGPGELFF.

The V and J genes are TRBV7-8 and TRBJ2-5; 12 bases align to TRBD2. This CDR3 spans 16 amino acids. The J segment lost 0 bases and the V segment lost 4 bases, leaving 3 bases of the junction unmatched. In germline, CDR1 is SGHVS, CDR2 FQNEAQ. The CDR3 DNA reads as TGTGCCAGCAGCTCGCGGACTAGCGGGGACCAAGAGACCCAGTACTTC. Protein sequence: CASSSRTSGDQETQYF. Together with reference TRBV7-8 and TRBJ2-5, the CDR3 gives the full variable domain: GAGVSQSPRYKVAKRGQDVALRCDPISGHVSLFWYQQALGQGPEFLTYFQNEAQLDKSGLPSDRFFAERPEGSVSTLKIQRTQQEDSAVYLCASSSRTSGDQETQYFGPGTRLLVL.

The V gene is TRBV5-4, the J gene TRBJ2-1, with 8 bases fitting TRBD1. V was pared by 4 bases and J by 5 bases, with 5 bases of the junction left unmatched. Looked up from germline, CDR1 is SGHNT and CDR2 is YYREEE (reference sequence). This CDR3 has 14 amino acids. CDR3 loop: CASSGQGSHNEQFF. Here the CDR3 DNA reads TGTGCCAGCAGCGGACAGGGTAGCCACAATGAGCAGTTCTTC.

This clone was recorded a few times. The V gene is TRBV28, the J gene TRBJ1-5; D possibly corresponds to TRBD1 (6 bases). V lost 3 bases, J lost 5 bases, and 14 bases lay in between. The CDR3 runs 15 residues. Germline assignment: CDR1 MDHEN and CDR2 SYDVKM. CDR3 nucleotide sequence: TGTGCCAGCAGTTTCCCACAGGGATATCATCAGCCCCAGCATTTT. It translates to CASSFPQGYHQPQHF.

The chain is built from TRBV18 and TRBJ2-1; no reliable D call. V shed 6 bases and J shed 1 base, with 13 bases lying between them. This CDR3 has 15 residues. Looked up from germline, CDR1 is KGHSH and CDR2 is LQKENI. The CDR3, as DNA: TGTGCCAGCTCTCAATCCGAACTTTCCTACAATGAGCAGTTCTTC. This sequence encodes CASSQSELSYNEQFF.

The chain carries TRBV14 and TRBJ1-2, with 9 bases matching TRBD1. CDR1 and CDR2 (germline): SGHDN, FVKESK. The CDR3 length is 15 residues. V trimming: 4 bases; J trimming: 4 bases; junction bases outside the gene matches: 7. The CDR3 region is CASSPRTGALYGYTF. The CDR3 DNA reads TGTGCCAGCAGCCCGAGGACAGGGGCTCTCTATGGCTACACCTTC.

This clone came up a few times. The chain uses TRBV5-1 and TRBJ2-2; D might be TRBD1 (6 bases). V was clipped by 3 bases and J by 1 base, with 10 bases between them. The CDR3 is 15 residues long. Germline CDR1 SGHRS, CDR2 YFSETQ. CDR3 sequence: CASSSGQKNTGELFF. The CDR3 DNA is TGCGCCAGCAGCTCCGGACAGAAGAACACCGGGGAGCTGTTTTTT.

This clone was found once. The chain combines TRBV25-1 with TRBJ2-2; TRBD1 agrees at 8 bases. Per germline, CDR1 MGHDK and CDR2 SYGVNS. Trimming at V came to 3 bases and at J to 4 bases, leaving 1 base not matched to a gene. The CDR3 consists of 14 residues. For the CDR3, the DNA is TGTGCCAGCAGTGACAGGGGGCGCACCGGGGAGCTGTTTTTT. Protein sequence: CASSDRGRTGELFF.

The chain recombines TRBV29-1 with TRBJ2-1, with 12 bases fitting TRBD2. V shed 4 bases and J 8 bases; nucleotides not matched to a gene: 15. Germline V CDR1 and CDR2: SQVTM, ANQGSEA. The CDR3 extends over 17 amino acids. The CDR3 is CSVVGLAGGPGGYEQFF. In DNA form, the CDR3 reads TGCAGCGTTGTGGGTCTAGCGGGAGGGCCGGGGGGGTATGAGCAGTTCTTC.

In DNA, the CDR3 is TGTGCCAGTAGTGACAGTGGGAATGAAAAACTGTTTTTT. Translating it yields CASSDSGNEKLFF. This chain links TRBV19 with TRBJ1-4; D possibly corresponds to TRBD1 (5 bases). The germline V gene encodes CDR1 LNHDA and CDR2 SQIVND (reference sequence). This CDR3 spans 13 amino acids. The V end lost 5 bases, the J end lost 5 bases, and 9 bases lay between the germline ends.

J is TRBJ2-1 and V is TRBV2; D remains unclear. The germline gives CDR1 SNHLY, CDR2 FYNNEI. V lost 1 base and J lost 6, with 10 bases in between. The CDR3 is made up of 14 amino acids. In DNA form, the CDR3 reads TGTGCCAGCAGTGAAGACGACGGGTTCAATGAGCAGTTCTTC. Its protein is CASSEDDGFNEQFF.

The CDR3 region is CAWSRGISKNSPLHF. The CDR3, as DNA: TGTGCCTGGAGTCGGGGAATCAGTAAGAATTCACCCCTCCACTTT. V usage is TRBV30 and J usage is TRBJ1-6; D gene unclear. V was trimmed by 2 bases and J by 7 bases, leaving 15 bases between them. The CDR3 is 15 residues long. The germline V gene encodes CDR1 GTSNPN and CDR2 SVGIG (reference sequence).

CDR3 residues: CASREYQGYGYTF. In nucleotides, the CDR3 is TGTGCCAGCAGGGAATACCAGGGATATGGCTACACCTTC. The V call is TRBV2, the J call TRBJ1-2, with D maybe TRBD1 (5 bases). Germline V gives CDR1 SNHLY, CDR2 FYNNEI. CDR3 size: 13 residues. V was shortened by 6 bases and J by 5 bases, with 13 bases between the two germline ends.

This clone was seen a handful of times. This chain links TRBV9 with TRBJ2-3; 9 nucleotides match TRBD2. Trimming removed 3 bases from V and 4 bases from J; junction bases left unmatched: 15. The germline gives CDR1 SGDLS, CDR2 YYNGEE. The length of the CDR3 is 18 residues. The CDR3 DNA reads as TGTGCCAGCAGCGGAGGTCCTTTTAGCGGGGGCGACGCAGATACGCAGTATTTT. This sequence encodes CASSGGPFSGGDADTQYF. Full variable domain (outside the CDR3, taken from reference TRBV9 and TRBJ2-3): DSGVTQTPKHLITATGQRVTLRCSPRSGDLSVYWYQQSLDQGLQFLIQYYNGEERAKGNILERFSAQQFPDLHSELNLSSLELGDSALYFCASSGGPFSGGDADTQYFGPGTRLTVL.

The chain recombines TRBV15 with TRBJ2-1; a possible D gene is TRBD2 (5 bases). The CDR3 totals 15 residues. CDR1 is LNHNV, CDR2 YYDKDF, per germline (reference sequence). Trimming stripped 2 bases from V and 5 bases from J, with 13 bases between. CDR3 in amino acids: CATSRLTGSNNEQFF. For the CDR3, the DNA is TGTGCCACCAGCAGACTCACGGGGTCTAACAATGAGCAGTTCTTC.

This clone was seen a few times. The chain links TRBV5-1 to TRBJ2-2; 7 positions match TRBD1. The J segment lost 1 base and the V segment lost 2 bases, leaving 8 bases of the junction unmatched. The CDR3 is made up of 17 amino acids. The germline CDR1 and CDR2 sequences are SGHRS and YFSETQ. The CDR3 loop is CASSLLTGKRNTGELFF. The CDR3 nucleotides are TGCGCCAGCAGCTTACTGACAGGGAAAAGGAACACCGGGGAGCTGTTTTTT.

This chain connects TRBV11-2 to TRBJ2-5; 10 bases fit TRBD2. CDR3 length: 16 amino acids. The J segment lost 5 bases and the V segment lost 1 base, leaving 7 bases of the junction unmatched. The germline V gene encodes CDR1 SGHAT and CDR2 FQNNGV. The chain's CDR3 is CASSLGLAGVPETQYF. CDR3 sequence (DNA): TGTGCCAGCAGCTTAGGGCTAGCGGGAGTCCCCGAGACCCAGTACTTC. The variable domain in full, with the rest retrieved from reference TRBV11-2 and TRBJ2-5, is EAGVAQSPRYKIIEKRQSVAFWCNPISGHATLYWYQQILGQGPKLLIQFQNNGVVDDSQLPKDRFSAERLKGVDSTLKIQPAKLEDSAVYLCASSLGLAGVPETQYFGPGTRLLVL.

This chain joins TRBV7-3 and TRBJ2-1, with D tentatively TRBD2 (5 bases). V was clipped by 2 bases and J by 10 bases, with 15 bases between them. CDR3 length: 14 amino acids. Germline V gene sequence: CDR1 SGHTA, CDR2 FQGTGA. The CDR3 reads CASSLGLMGREQFF. The CDR3 DNA sequence: TGTGCCAGCAGCTTAGGTCTTATGGGGAGAGAGCAGTTCTTC.

V and J are TRBV5-1 and TRBJ2-2, with 8 bases lining up with TRBD2. V lost 3 bases, J lost 5 bases, and 9 bases stayed unmatched. The CDR3 extends over 16 amino acids. CDR1 and CDR2 from the germline V gene are SGHRS and YFSETQ. The DNA for the CDR3 is TGCGCCAGCAGCTCCGGACTAGCCGGAGGGACCGGGGAGCTGTTTTTT. It specifies CASSSGLAGGTGELFF.

The chain uses TRBV10-3 and TRBJ1-4; D may be TRBD1 (6 bases). The germline V and J ends were trimmed by 2 bases and 5 bases, with 15 bases remaining between them. In germline, CDR1 is ENHRY, CDR2 SYGVKD. The CDR3 runs 16 residues. The CDR3 region has the DNA TGTGCCATCAGTGAGACCCACGGGGGGCGGAATGAAAAACTGTTTTTT. It codes for CAISETHGGRNEKLFF.

This sequence joins TRBV11-2 and TRBJ2-5; 10 nucleotides match TRBD1. CDR1 and CDR2 from the germline V gene are SGHAT and FQNNGV. The CDR3 extends over 13 amino acids. J lost 6 bases, V lost 6 bases, and 4 bases had no gene match. CDR3 sequence: CASRTGGAKTQYF. The CDR3 DNA is TGTGCCAGCAGGACAGGGGGCGCGAAGACCCAGTACTTC.

The chain employs TRBV10-3 and TRBJ2-2; TRBD2 agrees at 11 bases. The germline V gene has CDR1 ENHRY and CDR2 SYGVKD. Trimming removed 11 bases from V and 3 bases from J; junction bases left unmatched: 11. The CDR3 has 16 residues. CDR3 sequence reads: CASRVAGGPDTGELFF. The CDR3 DNA sequence: TGTGCCTCCCGGGTAGCGGGAGGGCCGGACACCGGGGAGCTGTTTTTT.

The sample holds a few counts of this clone. This chain links TRBV4-3 with TRBJ2-1; 7 nucleotides line up with TRBD2. CDR3 length equals 18 residues. Germline V gene lookup returns CDR1 LGHNA and CDR2 YSLEER. Trimming removed 0 bases from V and 7 bases from J; junction bases left unmatched: 15. CDR3 region: CASSQDLTSAGASNEQFF. The CDR3 nucleotides read TGCGCCAGCAGCCAAGATCTGACTTCCGCGGGAGCGAGTAATGAGCAGTTCTTC.

This clone has just one count. The gene calls are TRBV29-1 and TRBJ1-2, with no clear D. CDR1 SQVTM and CDR2 ANQGSEA come from the germline V gene. The CDR3 covers 12 residues. Trimming pared 7 bases from V and 8 bases from J, leaving 17 bases between. This CDR3 is CSAGSLVSGYTF. In nucleotides, the CDR3 is TGCAGCGCAGGCTCCTTGGTAAGCGGCTACACCTTC.